This TCR beta chain derives from a study of cytomegalovirus exposure and HLA in healthy donors. Notes on the study in general: Productive rates of about 90% or about 30% were seen for most TCR beta V segments in an earlier analysis.

In germline, CDR1 is MNHNS, CDR2 SASEGT. The CDR3 spans 15 residues. Trimming left V 2 bases short and J 2 bases short, with 13 bases between. PCR was performed using 60 Vbeta and 13 Jbeta primers. In the source study's methods: In a later analysis, some 80 million unique TCR beta chains included roughly 11 million shared by two or more donors. Profiled with immunoSEQ multiplex PCR; TCRdb holds only in-frame clones, not every one. The V and J calls and clone size were taken over from that table, and D and trimming were inferred from the DNA. This sample yields some 120,000 clones, of which around 80% are seen a single time; roughly 5% belongs to the top ten. Of note for this clone: What it binds is unknown.

Sequenced material: PBMCs. This TCR derives from a man between 25 and 39 years old in good health and CMV-seronegative. V is TRBV6-1 and J is TRBJ2-7; the D is unclear. The CDR3 bases are TGTGCCAGCAGTGAAACAGTGACAAACACCTACGAGCAGTACTTC. Its translation is CASSETVTNTYEQYF.